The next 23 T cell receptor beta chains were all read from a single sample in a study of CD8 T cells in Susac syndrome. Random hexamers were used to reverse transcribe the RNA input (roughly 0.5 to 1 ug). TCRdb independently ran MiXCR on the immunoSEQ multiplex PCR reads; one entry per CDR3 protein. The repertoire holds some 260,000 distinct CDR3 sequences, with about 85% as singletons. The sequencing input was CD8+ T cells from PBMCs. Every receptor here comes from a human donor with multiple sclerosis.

DNA of the CDR3: TGTGCCAGCAGCCAAGGTGAACCGAACTATAGCAATCAGCCCCAGCATTTT. This codes for CASSQGEPNYSNQPQHF. The chain has TRBV3-1 and TRBJ1-5, with D unclear. CDR1 and CDR2 from the germline V gene are LGHDT and YNNKEL (reference sequence). The V and J ends lost 1 base and 0 bases respectively, with 13 bases between them. The CDR3 runs to 17 residues.

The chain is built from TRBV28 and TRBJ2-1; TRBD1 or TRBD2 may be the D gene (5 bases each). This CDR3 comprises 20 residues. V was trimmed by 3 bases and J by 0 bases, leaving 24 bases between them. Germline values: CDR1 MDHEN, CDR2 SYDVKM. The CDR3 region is CASSFSPVWAKGSSYNEQFF. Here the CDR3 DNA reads TGTGCCAGCAGTTTTTCGCCCGTATGGGCCAAGGGGAGCTCCTACAATGAGCAGTTCTTC.

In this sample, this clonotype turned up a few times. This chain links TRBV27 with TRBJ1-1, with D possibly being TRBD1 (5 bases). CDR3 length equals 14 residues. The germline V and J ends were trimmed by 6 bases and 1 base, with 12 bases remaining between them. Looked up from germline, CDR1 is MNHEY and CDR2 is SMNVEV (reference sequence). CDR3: CASSPIGGNTEAFF. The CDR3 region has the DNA TGTGCCAGCAGCCCGATCGGGGGGAACACTGAAGCTTTCTTT.

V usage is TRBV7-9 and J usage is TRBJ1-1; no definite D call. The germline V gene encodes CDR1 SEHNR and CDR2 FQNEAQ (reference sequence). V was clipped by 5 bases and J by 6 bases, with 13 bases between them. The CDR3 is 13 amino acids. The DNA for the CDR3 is TGTGCCAGCAGCCCCAGTGTAGTCGCTGAAGCTTTCTTT. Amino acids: CASSPSVVAEAFF.

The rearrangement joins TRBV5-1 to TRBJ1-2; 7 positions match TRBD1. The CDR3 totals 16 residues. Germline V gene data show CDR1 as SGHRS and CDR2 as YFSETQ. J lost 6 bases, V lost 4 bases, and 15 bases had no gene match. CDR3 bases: TGCGCCAGCAGCACTAGCCGGGACAGAGGATTGGATGGCTACACCTTC. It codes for CASSTSRDRGLDGYTF.

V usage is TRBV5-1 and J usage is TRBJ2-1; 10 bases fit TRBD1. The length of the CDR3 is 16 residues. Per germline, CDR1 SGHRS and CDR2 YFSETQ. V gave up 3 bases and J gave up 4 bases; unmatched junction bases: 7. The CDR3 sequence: CASSWHRDRGYNEQFF. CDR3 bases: TGCGCCAGCAGCTGGCACCGGGACAGGGGATACAATGAGCAGTTCTTC.

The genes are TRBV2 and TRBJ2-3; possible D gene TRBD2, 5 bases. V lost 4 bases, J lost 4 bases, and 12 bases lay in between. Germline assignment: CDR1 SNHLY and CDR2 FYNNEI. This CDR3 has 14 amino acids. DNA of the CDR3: TGTGCCAGCAGTGGCCATGAGGGCGCAGATACGCAGTATTTT. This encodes CASSGHEGADTQYF.

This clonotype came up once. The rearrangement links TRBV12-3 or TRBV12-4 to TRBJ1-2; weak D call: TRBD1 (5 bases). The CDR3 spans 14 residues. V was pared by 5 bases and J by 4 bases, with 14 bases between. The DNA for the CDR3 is TGTGCCAGCAGTCCACCGGGACTGTTCTATGGCTACACCTTC. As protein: CASSPPGLFYGYTF.

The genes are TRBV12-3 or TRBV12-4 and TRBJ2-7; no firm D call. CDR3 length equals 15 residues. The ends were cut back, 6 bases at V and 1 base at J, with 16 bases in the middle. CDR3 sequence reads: CASRLGSGPSYEQYF. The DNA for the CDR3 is TGTGCCAGCAGGCTAGGTTCCGGGCCGTCCTACGAGCAGTACTTC.

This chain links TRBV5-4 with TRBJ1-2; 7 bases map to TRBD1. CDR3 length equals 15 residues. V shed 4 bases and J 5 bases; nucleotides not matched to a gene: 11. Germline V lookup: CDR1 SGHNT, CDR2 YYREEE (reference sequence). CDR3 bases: TGTGCCAGCAGCCCTCGACAGGGACACACTTATGGCTACACCTTC. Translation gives CASSPRQGHTYGYTF.

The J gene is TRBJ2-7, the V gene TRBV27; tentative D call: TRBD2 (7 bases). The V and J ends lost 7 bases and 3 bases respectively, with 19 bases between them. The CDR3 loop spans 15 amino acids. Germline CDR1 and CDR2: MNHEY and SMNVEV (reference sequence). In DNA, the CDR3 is TGTGCCAGCATTGGGGGGGGCGGTCTCTTCTACGAGCAGTACTTC. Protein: CASIGGGGLFYEQYF.

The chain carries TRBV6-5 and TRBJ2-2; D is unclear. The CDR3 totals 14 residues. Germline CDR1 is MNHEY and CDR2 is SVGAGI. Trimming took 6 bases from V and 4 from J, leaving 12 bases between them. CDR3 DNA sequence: TGTGCCAGCAGGGTATCCCACGGCACCGGGGAGCTGTTTTTT. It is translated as CASRVSHGTGELFF.

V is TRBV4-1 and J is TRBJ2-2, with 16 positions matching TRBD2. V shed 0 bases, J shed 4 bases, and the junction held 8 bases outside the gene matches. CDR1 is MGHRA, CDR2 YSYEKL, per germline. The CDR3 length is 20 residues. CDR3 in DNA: TGCGCCAGCAGCCAAGATCGGTGGGGGACTAGCGGGAGGGGCACCGGGGAGCTGTTTTTT. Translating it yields CASSQDRWGTSGRGTGELFF.

CDR3 in amino acids: CASSSPGQGLYEQYF. The CDR3 DNA reads TGCGCCAGCAGCTCACCGGGACAGGGTCTCTACGAGCAGTACTTC. This chain links TRBV5-1 with TRBJ2-7; 9 bases are a match to TRBD1. Germline V gene data show CDR1 as SGHRS and CDR2 as YFSETQ. The CDR3 extends over 15 amino acids. Trimming cost V 3 bases and J 3 bases; bases outside gene matches: 7. The full variable domain, with the rest looked up from reference TRBV5-1 and TRBJ2-7, is KAGVTQTPRYLIKTRGQQVTLSCSPISGHRSVSWYQQTPGQGLQFLFEYFSETQRNKGNFPGRFSGRQFSNSRSEMNVSTLELGDSALYLCASSSPGQGLYEQYFGPGTRLTVT.

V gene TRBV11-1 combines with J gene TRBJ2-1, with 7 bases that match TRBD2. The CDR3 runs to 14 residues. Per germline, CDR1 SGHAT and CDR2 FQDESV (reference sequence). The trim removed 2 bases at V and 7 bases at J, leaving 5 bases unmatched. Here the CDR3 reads CASSLSLAVNEQFF. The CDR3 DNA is TGTGCCAGCAGCTTAAGTCTAGCGGTAAATGAGCAGTTCTTC.

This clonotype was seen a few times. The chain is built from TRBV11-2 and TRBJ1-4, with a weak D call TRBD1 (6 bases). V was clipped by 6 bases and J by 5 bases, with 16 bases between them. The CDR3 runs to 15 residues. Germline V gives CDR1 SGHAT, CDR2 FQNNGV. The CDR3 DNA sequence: TGTGCCAGCAGACCTGGACAGCTAACAAATGAAAAACTGTTTTTT. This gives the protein CASRPGQLTNEKLFF.

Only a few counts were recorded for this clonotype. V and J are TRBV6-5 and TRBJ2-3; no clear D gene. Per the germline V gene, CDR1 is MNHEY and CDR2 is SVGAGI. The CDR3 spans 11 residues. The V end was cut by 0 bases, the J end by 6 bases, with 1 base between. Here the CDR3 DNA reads TGTGCCAGCAGTTACTCCGATACGCAGTATTTT. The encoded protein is CASSYSDTQYF.

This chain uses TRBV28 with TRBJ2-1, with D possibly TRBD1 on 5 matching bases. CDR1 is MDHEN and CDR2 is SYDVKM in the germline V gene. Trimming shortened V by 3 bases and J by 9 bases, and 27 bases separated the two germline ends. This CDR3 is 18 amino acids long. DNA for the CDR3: TGTGCCAGCAGTTTCGGATTGAGGACAATCTCCCCCCTAGGTGAGCAGTTCTTC. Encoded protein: CASSFGLRTISPLGEQFF. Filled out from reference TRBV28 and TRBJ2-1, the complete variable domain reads DVKVTQSSRYLVKRTGEKVFLECVQDMDHENMFWYRQDPGLGLRLIYFSYDVKMKEKGDIPEGYSVSREKKERFSLILESASTNQTSMYLCASSFGLRTISPLGEQFFGPGTRLTVL.

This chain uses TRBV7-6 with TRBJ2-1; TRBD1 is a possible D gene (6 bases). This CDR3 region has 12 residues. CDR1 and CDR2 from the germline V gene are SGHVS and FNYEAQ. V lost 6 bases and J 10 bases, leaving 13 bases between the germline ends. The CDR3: CASSLYQGEQFF. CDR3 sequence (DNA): TGTGCCAGCAGTCTCTACCAGGGGGAGCAGTTCTTC.

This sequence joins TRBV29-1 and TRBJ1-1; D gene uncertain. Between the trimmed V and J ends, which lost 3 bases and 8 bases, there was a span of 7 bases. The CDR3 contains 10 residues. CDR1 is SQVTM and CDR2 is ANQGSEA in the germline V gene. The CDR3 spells CSVEAGEAFF. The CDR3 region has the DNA TGCAGCGTTGAGGCGGGGGAAGCTTTCTTT.

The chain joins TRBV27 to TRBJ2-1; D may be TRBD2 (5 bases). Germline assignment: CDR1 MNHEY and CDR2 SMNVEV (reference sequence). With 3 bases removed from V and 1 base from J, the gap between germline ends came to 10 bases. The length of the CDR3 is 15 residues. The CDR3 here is CASSLRAPSYNEQFF. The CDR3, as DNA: TGTGCCAGCAGTTTGAGGGCACCGTCCTACAATGAGCAGTTCTTC.

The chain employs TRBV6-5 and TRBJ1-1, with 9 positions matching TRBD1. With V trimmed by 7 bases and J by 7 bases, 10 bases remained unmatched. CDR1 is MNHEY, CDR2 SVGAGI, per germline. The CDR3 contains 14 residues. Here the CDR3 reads CASNYGGTGLEAFF. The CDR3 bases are TGTGCCAGCAATTATGGAGGGACAGGGCTTGAAGCTTTCTTT.

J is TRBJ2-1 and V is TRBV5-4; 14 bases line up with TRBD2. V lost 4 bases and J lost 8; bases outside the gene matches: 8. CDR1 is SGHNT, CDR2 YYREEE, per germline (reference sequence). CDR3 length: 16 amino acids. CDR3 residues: CASSPGLAGGGDEQFF. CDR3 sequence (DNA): TGTGCCAGCAGCCCCGGACTAGCGGGAGGCGGGGATGAGCAGTTCTTC.